Given below is one T cell receptor (beta chain) in context. What it binds is not known. The sample is drawn from a study of T-cell reconstitution after alpha-beta-depleted transplantation in children. There are 11 residues in the CDR3. Germline values: CDR1 DFQATT, CDR2 SNEGSKA (reference sequence). Trimming took 1 base from V and 9 from J, leaving 7 bases between them. Unique molecular identifiers were used in preparing the TCRbeta library. From the PCR reads, TCRdb called clonotypes with MiXCR, one entry per CDR3 protein. In the table there are under 450,000 distinct CDR3 sequences, about a sixth of which are singletons. General study results and limits: The high TCRbeta diversity at day 60 in some patients came from surviving recipient T cells and thymic progenitors. T-cell numbers and diversity, one year after transplant, stemmed largely from T cells that were newly produced.

This sequence originates from a boy under three years old who had a stem cell transplant for Wiskott-Aldrich syndrome, so the T cells may come from the graft donor. J is TRBJ2-4 and V is TRBV20-1; D unclear. Sequenced here: PBMCs, mostly from graft donor cells, sampled 360 days after TCRalphabeta/CD19-depleted stem cell transplant. The CDR3 DNA follows: TGCAGTGCTAGAGCAGGTAGCATTCAGTACTTC. Its translation is CSARAGSIQYF.